Below are 4 T cell receptor beta chains sequenced from a single sample in a study of shared clonotypes between healthy human individuals. Some clones are missing from TCRdb's copy, which holds only in-frame ones; the method was immunoSEQ multiplex PCR. The data hold approximately 400,000 clones, with just over 95% observed a single time. The specimen was memory CD8+ T cells sorted from blood. Subset described: CD45RO+ cells pooled with CCR7-negative TemRA cells. These receptors were taken from a man between 25 and 39 years old in good health.

J is TRBJ2-1 and V is TRBV5-1; 9 bases are shared with TRBD2. V lost 4 bases, J lost 3 bases, and 5 bases stayed unmatched. CDR1 is SGHRS and CDR2 is YFSETQ in the germline V gene. The CDR3 covers 15 residues. DNA for the CDR3: TGCGCCAGCAGCCCGGGACTAGCCCTCTACAATGAGCAGTTCTTC. Residues: CASSPGLALYNEQFF.

The V and J genes are TRBV6-5 and TRBJ1-1; perhaps TRBD1 as D (6 bases). This CDR3 is built from 13 residues. Per the germline V gene, CDR1 is MNHEY and CDR2 is SVGAGI. V was cut by 2 bases and J by 4 bases, with 8 bases left in between. CDR3 amino acids: CASSYGQITEAFF. The CDR3 coding sequence is TGTGCCAGCAGTTACGGACAGATCACTGAAGCTTTCTTT.

The chain uses TRBV4-1 and TRBJ2-3; no reliable D call. V shed 1 base and J shed 6 bases, with 5 bases lying between them. The CDR3 has 12 residues. CDR1 and CDR2 (germline): MGHRA, YSYEKL. This CDR3 is CASSQVRDTQYF. DNA for the CDR3: TGCGCCAGCAGCCAAGTGAGGGATACGCAGTATTTT.

The chain joins TRBV5-1 to TRBJ2-7, with TRBD2 matching over 8 bases. The germline gives CDR1 SGHRS, CDR2 YFSETQ. The J segment lost 9 bases and the V segment lost 0 bases, leaving 8 bases of the junction unmatched. The CDR3 is 14 amino acids. The CDR3 here is CASSLDGAGGVQYF. The DNA of the CDR3 is TGCGCCAGCAGCTTGGACGGGGCGGGAGGAGTGCAGTACTTC.